This T cell receptor (beta chain) was profiled in a study of T cell changes during pregnancy in multiple sclerosis. Trimming stripped 10 bases from V and 5 bases from J, with 17 bases between. CDR3 length: 13 amino acids. The germline V gene has CDR1 MNHEY and CDR2 SVGAGI. Here immunoSEQ multiplex PCR was the method, and the copy in TCRdb shows in-frame clones only, minus some. The sample lists some 59,000 clones; about nine tenths were seen once. The sequence was obtained from a female donor with multiple sclerosis, enrolled in a pregnancy study. The material was peripheral blood, obtained in the second trimester of pregnancy. This chain connects TRBV6-5 to TRBJ2-5; tentatively, D is TRBD1 (6 bases). CDR3 in DNA: TGTGCCACCCAAGGCCAGGGGATGGAGACCCAGTACTTC. This gives the protein CATQGQGMETQYF.